One and the same sample provided the 17 T cell receptor beta chains below, sequenced in a study of T cell repertoires in cytomegalovirus infection. TCRdb passed the reads through MiXCR, listing each CDR3 protein once. The sample consists of 450,000 to 550,000 distinct CDR3 sequences, 42% of them appearing once. For these TCRs, the target antigens are not known. The source material was cultured PBMCs, sampled from culture after CMV antigen stimulation. Receptors originate from a human donor in good health (CMV status not recorded). Some clones in this sample may be carry-over from other donors' samples.

In this sample, this clonotype turned up many times. The genes are TRBV7-2 and TRBJ2-1; TRBD2 agrees at 8 bases. Unmatched junction bases numbered 17, after V lost 2 bases and J lost 2 bases. CDR3 length: 20 residues. Germline V gene lookup returns CDR1 SGHTA and CDR2 FQGNSA. The CDR3 DNA is TGTGCCAGCAGCTTACGCCATACCTTCCGGGGGGGGCTTACCTACAATGAGCAGTTCTTC. It yields the protein CASSLRHTFRGGLTYNEQFF.

This clonotype was seen a few times. V usage is TRBV7-8 and J usage is TRBJ1-4; 7 nucleotides agree with TRBD1. The V gene's germline CDR1 is SGHVS and CDR2 FQNEAQ. CDR3 length equals 16 residues. V lost 4 bases and J lost 7; bases outside the gene matches: 12. CDR3 loop: CASSWTRGQQLEKLFF. CDR3 DNA sequence: TGTGCCAGCAGCTGGACGAGGGGACAGCAACTTGAAAAACTGTTTTTT.

This rearrangement joins TRBV15 to TRBJ1-6; D gene ambiguous. The CDR3 is 13 residues long. Trimming pared 5 bases from V and 7 bases from J, leaving 9 bases between. CDR1 is LNHNV and CDR2 is YYDKDF in the germline V gene (reference sequence). The CDR3 nucleotides read TGTGCCACCAGCGGAAAATTCAATTCACCCCTCCACTTT. Protein product: CATSGKFNSPLHF.

The chain joins TRBV12-3 or TRBV12-4 to TRBJ1-1; 9 nucleotides match TRBD1. This CDR3 spans 15 amino acids. The trim removed 6 bases at V and 1 base at J, leaving 6 bases unmatched. This chain's CDR3 is CASRVPGQGNTEAFF. The CDR3 DNA reads TGTGCCAGCAGGGTACCGGGACAGGGGAACACTGAAGCTTTCTTT.

The chain recombines TRBV12-3 or TRBV12-4 with TRBJ2-7, with 10 bases identical to TRBD1. The ends lost 6 bases at V and 5 bases at J; junction bases unmatched: 10. The CDR3 length is 15 residues. The CDR3 DNA sequence: TGTGCCAGCAGCCGAGAGAGGACAGGGGGTCACGAGCAGTACTTC. Protein product: CASSRERTGGHEQYF.

This clonotype has a handful of counts. The J gene is TRBJ2-7, the V gene TRBV25-1; no clear D gene. The germline CDR1 and CDR2 sequences are MGHDK and SYGVNS. Trimming cost V 5 bases and J 6 bases, with 8 bases left between them. The CDR3 length is 11 residues. This chain's CDR3 is CASSPHIEQYF. DNA of the CDR3: TGTGCCAGCAGTCCTCATATCGAGCAGTACTTC.

As regards this clonotype: One end of the junction fails to match germline, which may point to a read error. The chain employs TRBV4-3 and TRBJ2-1, with 10 bases identical to TRBD2. The CDR3 has 19 amino acids. CDR1 and CDR2 from the germline V gene are LGHNA and YSLEER. The CDR3 here is CASSQELVAGGTSHNEQFF. The DNA for the CDR3 is TGCGCCAGCAGCCAAGAGCTGGTAGCGGGAGGCACCTCCCACAATGAGCAGTTCTTC.

CDR3 DNA sequence: TGTGCCAGCAGCCCCAGGGGGCCGCGGGCGGGCGACGAGCAGTACTTC. It is translated as CASSPRGPRAGDEQYF. The rearrangement links TRBV7-2 to TRBJ2-7; 8 bases align to TRBD1. This CDR3 spans 16 amino acids. Germline-derived CDR1 and CDR2 are SGHTA and FQGNSA. J was trimmed by 5 bases and V by 5 bases; bases with no gene match: 14. The full variable domain, in which reference TRBV7-2 and TRBJ2-7 provide the parts outside the CDR3, is GAGVSQSPSNKVTEKGKDVELRCDPISGHTALYWYRQSLGQGLEFLIYFQGNSAPDKSGLPSDRFSAERTGGSVSTLTIQRTQQEDSAVYLCASSPRGPRAGDEQYFGPGTRLTVT.

This clonotype was counted only a few times. This chain links TRBV7-9 with TRBJ2-1; D remains ambiguous. The germline V and J ends were trimmed by 1 base and 2 bases, with 9 bases remaining between them. The CDR3 runs to 15 residues. CDR1 SEHNR and CDR2 FQNEAQ come from the germline V gene (reference sequence). The CDR3 loop is CASSLDRYPYNEQFF. DNA of the CDR3: TGTGCCAGCAGCTTAGATCGATATCCCTACAATGAGCAGTTCTTC.

This clonotype has only a few counts. The rearrangement joins TRBV4-1 to TRBJ2-1; TRBD2 is a possible D gene (6 bases). CDR1 is MGHRA and CDR2 is YSYEKL in the germline V gene. Trimming removed 8 bases from V and 4 bases from J, with 15 bases in between. The CDR3 loop spans 14 amino acids. The DNA of the CDR3 is TGCGCCAGCTCTGTTAGCGGACTGTACAATGAGCAGTTCTTC. Protein: CASSVSGLYNEQFF.

The J gene is TRBJ1-1, the V gene TRBV12-3 or TRBV12-4; the match to TRBD1 covers 7 bases. The trim removed 7 bases at V and 5 bases at J, leaving 7 bases unmatched. This CDR3 region has 13 residues. The CDR3 loop is CASTFQGGTEAFF. The CDR3 coding sequence is TGTGCCAGCACCTTCCAGGGGGGAACTGAAGCTTTCTTT.

This clonotype turned up a few times. The chain links TRBV27 to TRBJ1-6; D gene unclear. The CDR3 runs 16 residues. Germline-derived CDR1 and CDR2 are MNHEY and SMNVEV (reference sequence). V dropped 1 base and J dropped 0 bases, with 7 bases sitting between them. CDR3 residues: CASSLWQSSYNSPLHF. CDR3 sequence (DNA): TGTGCCAGCAGTTTATGGCAGAGCTCCTATAATTCACCCCTCCACTTT.

This clonotype was picked up many times. The chain employs TRBV7-2 and TRBJ2-7; tentatively, D is TRBD1 or TRBD2 (5 bases each). V shed 1 base and J shed 2 bases, with 9 bases lying between them. Germline assignment: CDR1 SGHTA and CDR2 FQGNSA. The CDR3 is 14 residues long. The CDR3 sequence is CASSLGGTPYEQYF. CDR3 sequence (DNA): TGTGCCAGCAGCTTAGGAGGGACCCCCTACGAGCAGTACTTC.

This clonotype was seen more than once but under ten times. The genes are TRBV7-9 and TRBJ1-1; D perhaps matches TRBD1 (5 bases). This CDR3 contains 15 residues. Germline values: CDR1 SEHNR, CDR2 FQNEAQ (reference sequence). Trimming pared 11 bases from V and 1 base from J, leaving 20 bases between. The CDR3 DNA sequence: TGTGCCTCCGGGCCATTGGGGCGGCAGAACACTGAAGCTTTCTTT. As protein: CASGPLGRQNTEAFF. Full variable domain (remainder filled in from reference TRBV7-9 and TRBJ1-1): DTGVSQNPRHKITKRGQNVTFRCDPISEHNRLYWYRQTLGQGPEFLTYFQNEAQLEKSRLLSDRFSAERPKGSFSTLEIQRTEQGDSAMYLCASGPLGRQNTEAFFGQGTRLTVV.

Only a few counts were recorded for this clonotype. CDR3 residues: CASSTRELQQGLADTQYF. CDR3 in DNA: TGTGCCAGCAGCACCAGGGAGTTACAGCAGGGGCTAGCAGATACGCAGTATTTT. This chain uses TRBV7-2 with TRBJ2-3, with a possible D match to TRBD1 (6 bases). The V gene's germline CDR1 is SGHTA and CDR2 FQGNSA. CDR3 length equals 18 residues. With 5 bases removed from V and 4 bases from J, the gap between germline ends came to 25 bases.

This CDR3 reads CSASGLAAYNEQFF. Here the CDR3 DNA reads TGCAGTGCTTCCGGACTAGCGGCATACAATGAGCAGTTCTTC. J is TRBJ2-1 and V is TRBV20-1, with 10 bases fitting TRBD2. The CDR3 loop spans 14 amino acids. Losses at the gene ends were 5 bases for V and 4 bases for J; bases not matched to a gene: 5. The germline V gene has CDR1 DFQATT and CDR2 SNEGSKA (reference sequence).

In this sample, this clonotype turned up once. The rearrangement uses TRBV20-1 and TRBJ2-3; D gene ambiguous. The CDR3 sequence is 14 residues long. Trimming pared 7 bases from V and 3 bases from J, leaving 17 bases between. From germline, CDR1 is DFQATT and CDR2 SNEGSKA (reference sequence). The CDR3 region has the DNA TGCAGTGTCCCCGGCGCCTTGGAAACAGATACGCAGTATTTT. Translation gives CSVPGALETDTQYF.